Listed below are T cell receptor beta chains from one sample, sequenced in a study of T-cell memory formation after mild COVID-19. TCRdb fed the 5' RACE reads into MiXCR, producing one record per CDR3 protein. The sample shows some 600,000 distinct CDR3 sequences, around 16% of them seen only once. Material: PBMCs or a T cell subset sorted from them (not recorded which). All receptors derive from an adult woman who had mild COVID-19 (a few samples of this study predate the infection). Cell type and time point are not known. CDR3s include the opening cysteine and the closing phenylalanine or tryptophan. A D gene is named only where the DNA matches it firmly. A clone size is listed for some rows: how often the clone was seen (once, few, many), or a class if it is expanded.

clone_size d_call j_call v_call cdr3_nt cdr3_aa
few - TRBJ1-3 TRBV4-2 TGTGCCAGCAGCCAAGGGGGAGGACACACCATATATTTT CASSQGGGHTIYF
- TRBD2 TRBJ2-3 TRBV12-3/TRBV12-4 TGTGCCAGCAGTCCGCCCAGCGGGGGGGGGACCACAGATACGCAGTATTTT CASSPPSGGGTTDTQYF
few - TRBJ2-5 TRBV7-8 TGTGCCAGCAGCAACGGGGGCCAAGAGACCCAGTACTTC CASSNGGQETQYF
- - TRBJ1-1 TRBV5-1 TGCGCCAGCAGCTTGGGGGGGACAAGACTGAACACTGAAGCTTTCTTT CASSLGGTRLNTEAFF
- TRBD1 TRBJ1-1 TRBV6-6 TGTGCCAGCAGTCCGTGGACAGGAACTATTACTGAAGCTTTCTTT CASSPWTGTITEAFF
- - TRBJ1-6 TRBV12-3/TRBV12-4 TGTGCCAGCAGTCGGGGTCTCTCTAATTCACCCCTCCACTTT CASSRGLSNSPLHF
- - TRBJ1-1 TRBV13 TGTGCCAGCAGCTCCTCGAGCACTGAAGCTTTCTTT CASSSSSTEAFF
many - TRBJ2-7 TRBV5-1 TGCGCCAGCAGCCCATGGAAAGAGGGGTCCTACGAGCAGTACTTC CASSPWKEGSYEQYF
many TRBD2 TRBJ2-1 TRBV5-1 TGCGCCAGCACCGAGGGGAGGGCCTCCTACAATGAGCAGTTCTTC CASTEGRASYNEQFF
few - TRBJ2-7 TRBV12-3/TRBV12-4 TGTGCCAGCAGTTTTAGGACAGCGCTATCCTACGAGCAGTACTTC CASSFRTALSYEQYF
few TRBD1 TRBJ1-1 TRBV4-2 TGTGCCAGCAGGGGGGACAGGTGGAACACTGAAGCTTTCTTT CASRGDRWNTEAFF
few - TRBJ1-1 TRBV29-1 TGCAGCGGCCCTAGGGCGCAGTTAACAGCTTTCTTT CSGPRAQLTAFF
- TRBD1 TRBJ1-6 TRBV3-1 TGTGCCACGCAAAGGGGGCATGGTTCACCCCTCCACTTT CATQRGHGSPLHF
- TRBD1 TRBJ2-3 TRBV6-5 TGTGCCAGCAGTTACGACAGGGGATCGACAGATACGCAGTATTTT CASSYDRGSTDTQYF
- - TRBJ1-2 TRBV4-1 TGCGCCAGCAGCCCTCGCCGAGAGGGACACTATGGCTACACCTTC CASSPRREGHYGYTF
- TRBD2 TRBJ2-1 TRBV5-1 TGCGCCAGCAGCTTTGCGGGAGGGTACAATGAGCAGTTCTTC CASSFAGGYNEQFF
few TRBD2 TRBJ2-1 TRBV7-9 TGTGCCAGCAGCTTTATAGCGGGGGGCTCCTACAATGAGCAGTTCTTC CASSFIAGGSYNEQFF
- - TRBJ2-5 TRBV13 TGTGCCAGCAGCTCAGGACAGATCTTAAGTGGCCACCAAGAGACCCAGTACTTC CASSSGQILSGHQETQYF
few - TRBJ2-7 TRBV7-9 TGTGCCAGCAACGAAGGTCAGGGTACCTACGAGCAGTACTTC CASNEGQGTYEQYF
- TRBD1 TRBJ2-7 TRBV11-3 TGTGCCAGCAGCACGGACAGGGGACACTACGAGCAGTACTTC CASSTDRGHYEQYF
few - TRBJ2-2 TRBV4-1 TGCGCCAGCAGCCAAGGTCACGGGGAGCTGTTTTTT CASSQGHGELFF
- TRBD2 TRBJ2-5 TRBV7-6 TGTGCCAGCAGCAAACTAGCGGGGGGGAAAGAGACCCAGTACTTC CASSKLAGGKETQYF
- - TRBJ1-2 TRBV24-1 TGTGCCACCAGTGATGGGGGAGGCTACACCTTC CATSDGGGYTF
- TRBD2 TRBJ2-1 TRBV12-3/TRBV12-4 TGTGCCAGCAGTTTAACTAGCGGGGGGGTTGTGCAGTTCTTC CASSLTSGGVVQFF
few - TRBJ1-2 TRBV30 TGTGCCTGGACAGGGCAGGTGTTGGATGGCTACACCTTC CAWTGQVLDGYTF
few - TRBJ1-6 TRBV4-1 TGCGCCAGCAGCCAAGTCCCAGGGAGCGGACCCCTCCACTTT CASSQVPGSGPLHF